This entry lists 18 T cell receptor beta chains sequenced from one sample in a study of follicular helper T cells after annual influenza vaccination. Some clones are missing from TCRdb's copy, which holds only in-frame ones; the method was immunoSEQ multiplex PCR. In the table there are 4,000 to 4,500 clones, about four fifths of which are singletons. Sample time point: 2015-2016 season, 7 days after influenza vaccination. Source: CXCR5+ CD38- circulating T follicular helper cells from blood, taken 7 days after influenza vaccination. Indicated subset: circulating Tfh, non-naive CD4+CXCR5+PD-1+ (ICOS+CD38+ or ICOS-CD38-). The receptors were gathered from an adult who received the influenza vaccine.

Only one count was recorded for this clone. This rearrangement joins TRBV5-6 to TRBJ2-1, with a tentative D call TRBD2 (7 bases). V lost 4 bases and J 10 bases, leaving 18 bases between the germline ends. The CDR3 has 14 residues. Germline CDR1 SGHDT, CDR2 YYEEEE. DNA of the CDR3: TGTGCCAGCAGCCTTAAATTCGGGGGGCAGGAGCAGTTCTTC. Translating gives CASSLKFGGQEQFF.

The rearrangement joins TRBV5-8 to TRBJ2-6; tentatively, D is TRBD1 (6 bases). Germline CDR1 SGHTS, CDR2 YDEGEE. The V end lost 4 bases, the J end lost 1 base, and 9 bases lay between the germline ends. The CDR3 extends over 15 amino acids. The CDR3 DNA sequence: TGTGCCAGCAGCCTAGACAGGTCTGGGGCCAACGTCCTGACTTTC. Translating gives CASSLDRSGANVLTF.

J is TRBJ1-2 and V is TRBV6-1, with unresolved D. From germline, CDR1 is MNHNS and CDR2 SASEGT. The CDR3 extends over 15 amino acids. The V gene lost 4 bases and the J gene lost 0 bases, with 12 bases spanning the gap. The CDR3 protein is CASSALPEANYGYTF. CDR3 nucleotides: TGTGCCAGCAGTGCGCTGCCCGAAGCTAACTATGGCTACACCTTC.

J is TRBJ1-2 and V is TRBV19; D is ambiguous. Trimming took off 3 bases at V and 3 bases at J, with 14 bases between the two ends. The germline CDR1 and CDR2 sequences are LNHDA and SQIVND (reference sequence). This CDR3 is 15 amino acids long. The CDR3 sequence: CASSISATNDYGYTF. CDR3 sequence (DNA): TGTGCCAGTAGTATCTCGGCGACGAACGACTATGGCTACACCTTC.

The rearrangement uses TRBV29-1 and TRBJ2-1, with 11 bases identical to TRBD2. J gave up 12 bases and V 6 bases, and 10 bases lay outside the gene matches. CDR1 SQVTM and CDR2 ANQGSEA come from the germline V gene. This CDR3 is built from 13 residues. The CDR3 DNA reads TGCAGCGTGGTACTAGCGGGAGTCTTGGGGCAGTTCTTC. The encoded protein is CSVVLAGVLGQFF.

This sequence joins TRBV4-2 and TRBJ2-5; possibly TRBD2 for D (6 bases). The CDR3 has 14 residues. The germline V and J ends were trimmed by 2 bases and 2 bases, with 9 bases remaining between them. Germline CDR1 LGHNA, CDR2 YNFKEQ. This CDR3 reads CASSQRRDQETQYF. Written as DNA, the CDR3 is TGTGCCAGCAGCCAACGGCGGGATCAAGAGACCCAGTACTTC.

The rearrangement uses TRBV2 and TRBJ2-7; D is uncertain. The CDR3 is made up of 11 amino acids. Germline V gene sequence: CDR1 SNHLY, CDR2 FYNNEI. Trimming shortened V by 5 bases and J by 4 bases, and 6 bases separated the two germline ends. This CDR3 is CASSQTYEQYF. CDR3 nucleotides: TGTGCCAGCAGTCAAACGTACGAGCAGTACTTC.

The chain links TRBV29-1 to TRBJ2-1; 9 bases agree with TRBD2. V shed 6 bases, J shed 4 bases, and the junction held 7 bases outside the gene matches. CDR3 length: 14 residues. CDR1 and CDR2 (germline): SQVTM, ANQGSEA. CDR3 sequence reads: CSVAGRGGYNEQFF. The CDR3 nucleotides read TGCAGCGTCGCAGGGCGGGGGGGGTACAATGAGCAGTTCTTC.

The chain couples TRBV7-2 to TRBJ2-7; TRBD2 aligns across 12 bases. This CDR3 spans 15 amino acids. Germline lookup yields CDR1 SGHTA and CDR2 FQGNSA. Unmatched junction bases numbered 4, after V lost 4 bases and J lost 3 bases. CDR3: CASSSPGLAGYEQYF. DNA for the CDR3: TGTGCCAGCAGCTCGCCGGGACTAGCGGGCTACGAGCAGTACTTC.

The chain is built from TRBV7-8 and TRBJ2-5; TRBD1 matches 9 bases. Germline CDR1 SGHVS, CDR2 FQNEAQ. Unmatched junction bases numbered 6, after V lost 5 bases and J lost 2 bases. This CDR3 spans 15 amino acids. The DNA of the CDR3 is TGTGCCAGCAGCCCCCGGACAGGGGCTCAAGAGACCCAGTACTTC. Translating gives CASSPRTGAQETQYF.

This rearrangement joins TRBV11-2 to TRBJ2-2; D is unresolved. Germline V gene data show CDR1 as SGHAT and CDR2 as FQNNGV. V was clipped by 5 bases and J by 4 bases, with 11 bases between them. The CDR3 spans 14 residues. The chain's CDR3 is CASSPTSSTGELFF. Here the CDR3 DNA reads TGTGCCAGCAGCCCGACGTCTAGCACCGGGGAGCTGTTTTTT. Drawing the rest from reference TRBV11-2 and TRBJ2-2, the complete variable domain is EAGVAQSPRYKIIEKRQSVAFWCNPISGHATLYWYQQILGQGPKLLIQFQNNGVVDDSQLPKDRFSAERLKGVDSTLKIQPAKLEDSAVYLCASSPTSSTGELFFGEGSRLTVL.

The V and J genes are TRBV12-5 and TRBJ1-1, with D possibly being TRBD1 (5 bases). The CDR3 spans 14 residues. V gave up 1 base and J gave up 11 bases, with 17 bases separating them. CDR1 and CDR2 from the germline V gene are LGHNT and FRNRAP. The CDR3: CASGLERWGVEAFF. The CDR3 DNA is TGTGCTAGTGGTTTGGAGCGGTGGGGGGTCGAGGCTTTCTTT.

V and J are TRBV6-1 and TRBJ2-5, with a possible D match to TRBD2 (5 bases). The V end lost 5 bases, the J end lost 8 bases, and 15 bases lay between the germline ends. This CDR3 region has 13 residues. Germline assignment: CDR1 MNHNS and CDR2 SASEGT. The CDR3 loop is CASSIDRGETQYF. The DNA for the CDR3 is TGTGCCAGCAGTATCGATCGGGGTGAAACCCAGTACTTC.

The chain carries TRBV5-4 and TRBJ2-7; 7 bases map to TRBD2. The CDR3 has 16 residues. V lost 0 bases and J lost 0; bases outside the gene matches: 6. CDR1 is SGHNT and CDR2 is YYREEE in the germline V gene (reference sequence). The CDR3 loop reads CASSLGVGGNSYEQYF. The CDR3 DNA is TGTGCCAGCAGCTTGGGGGTCGGGGGGAACTCCTACGAGCAGTACTTC. The entire variable domain, with the rest obtained from reference TRBV5-4 and TRBJ2-7, is as follows: ETGVTQSPTHLIKTRGQQVTLRCSSQSGHNTVSWYQQALGQGPQFIFQYYREEENGRGNFPPRFSGLQFPNYSSELNVNALELDDSALYLCASSLGVGGNSYEQYFGPGTRLTVT.

The chain combines TRBV7-2 with TRBJ2-4, with D perhaps matching TRBD2 (6 bases). CDR1 SGHTA and CDR2 FQGNSA come from the germline V gene. The CDR3 runs 18 residues. Trimming removed 2 bases at V and 6 bases at J, with 23 bases between. CDR3 nucleotide sequence: TGTGCCAGCAGCTTACAGAGGACCCCCGGGGACGGGAGAAACATTCAGTACTTC. The encoded protein is CASSLQRTPGDGRNIQYF.

V and J are TRBV19 and TRBJ2-1, with D possibly matching TRBD1 (6 bases). V dropped 2 bases and J dropped 8 bases, with 19 bases sitting between them. Germline CDR1 reads LNHDA; CDR2 reads SQIVND (reference sequence). CDR3 length equals 16 residues. The CDR3 DNA follows: TGTGCCAGTAGTATATCCAGACAGGTGGGTTTGGATGAGCAGTTCTTC. Translation: CASSISRQVGLDEQFF.

V usage is TRBV19 and J usage is TRBJ2-1; D perhaps matches TRBD2 (5 bases). CDR3 size: 15 residues. Per germline, CDR1 LNHDA and CDR2 SQIVND (reference sequence). The V end lost 6 bases, the J end lost 0 bases, and 12 bases lay between the germline ends. CDR3 nucleotide sequence: TGTGCCAGTAGGTTGGTAGGGAGCTCCTACAATGAGCAGTTCTTC. Protein sequence: CASRLVGSSYNEQFF.

The chain joins TRBV6-5 to TRBJ2-3; 7 bases fit TRBD2. The CDR3 has 15 amino acids. Germline V gene sequence: CDR1 MNHEY, CDR2 SVGAGI. The V gene end was trimmed by 6 bases and the J gene end by 3 bases; junction bases not matched to a gene: 9. The CDR3 nucleotides read TGTGCCAGCAGCACCCGAGGGAGGGGAACAGATACGCAGTATTTT. Translation: CASSTRGRGTDTQYF.